This T cell receptor beta chain is drawn from a study of blood T cells in healthy people across ages. General study points: Samples with more naive T cells showed higher observed beta diversity. No one knew whether donors had CMV, which possibly confounded expanded clonotype changes. As age increased, TCR beta diversity per million T cells fell in a roughly linear fashion.

PBMCs, at least 6.5 million per sample, were isolated. Between the trimmed V and J ends, which lost 8 bases and 3 bases, there was a span of 10 bases. From germline, CDR1 is DFQATT and CDR2 SNEGSKA (reference sequence). This CDR3 region has 11 residues. A remark on this clonotype: Its antigen is unidentified.

Primed by a sample-barcoded 5' primer and a J-beta primer mix, a second PCR proceeded for 7 to 11 cycles. Each CDR3 protein is one row after TCRdb ran MiXCR on the 5' RACE reads. The sample shows about 670,000 distinct CDR3 sequences, over 40% of them seen only once. The receptor was derived from a man at least 80 years old in good health. The chain is built from TRBV20-1 and TRBJ2-5; no clear D gene. Sequenced input: blood. For the CDR3, the DNA is TGCAGTCGCCCCCGGGAAGAGACCCAGTACTTC. Translating it yields CSRPREETQYF.